The 9 T cell receptor beta chains in this list originate from one sample, sequenced in a study of blood T cell repertoires in COVID-19. Sequencing was performed with immunoSEQ multiplex PCR; in TCRdb, only in-frame clones are kept and a portion is missing. The repertoire holds about 68,000 clones, with 70% to 90% as singletons. The material sequenced was peripheral blood. These receptors all come from a woman aged 60-75 years with acute or convalescent COVID-19.

The genes are TRBV12-5 and TRBJ1-1, with D maybe TRBD1 (6 bases). CDR1 and CDR2 (germline): LGHNT, FRNRAP. Trimming removed 8 bases from V and 0 bases from J, with 16 bases in between. The CDR3 runs to 15 residues. CDR3: CASSWTEDMNTEAFF. DNA for the CDR3: TGTGCTAGTTCTTGGACAGAGGACATGAACACTGAAGCTTTCTTT.

This clone occurred a few times. The chain couples TRBV6-5 to TRBJ1-4, with D hard to call. Per germline, CDR1 MNHEY and CDR2 SVGAGI. V lost 6 bases and J lost 4, with 6 bases in between. The CDR3 consists of 12 residues. CDR3 in amino acids: CASRTGNEKLFF. Here the CDR3 DNA reads TGTGCCAGCAGGACGGGTAATGAAAAACTGTTTTTT.

The rearrangement uses TRBV6-5 and TRBJ1-6, with 9 bases matching TRBD1. Germline lookup yields CDR1 MNHEY and CDR2 SVGAGI. After removal of 2 bases from V and 8 bases from J, the junction contained 1 base not matched to a gene. CDR3 size: 14 residues. The CDR3 loop is CASSYRTGDSPLHF. CDR3 in DNA: TGTGCCAGCAGTTACAGGACAGGGGATTCACCCCTCCACTTT.

This clone was detected once. This rearrangement joins TRBV5-1 to TRBJ2-7; 10 bases map to TRBD1. Losses at the gene ends were 4 bases for V and 3 bases for J; bases not matched to a gene: 7. The CDR3 consists of 15 residues. Germline loops: CDR1 SGHRS, CDR2 YFSETQ. CDR3 sequence: CASSPTGTGVYEQYF. CDR3 coding DNA: TGCGCCAGCAGCCCAACCGGGACAGGGGTCTACGAGCAGTACTTC. Full variable domain (missing parts from reference TRBV5-1 and TRBJ2-7): KAGVTQTPRYLIKTRGQQVTLSCSPISGHRSVSWYQQTPGQGLQFLFEYFSETQRNKGNFPGRFSGRQFSNSRSEMNVSTLELGDSALYLCASSPTGTGVYEQYFGPGTRLTVT.

The chain uses TRBV30 and TRBJ1-3; D might be TRBD1 (5 bases). CDR3 length: 14 residues. The germline gives CDR1 GTSNPN, CDR2 SVGIG (reference sequence). V was shortened by 4 bases and J by 0 bases, with 10 bases between the two germline ends. The CDR3 DNA follows: TGTGCCTGGACAGGGACTCTCTCTGGAAACACCATATATTTT. It translates to CAWTGTLSGNTIYF.

This rearrangement joins TRBV11-3 to TRBJ1-1; D unresolved. The CDR3 has 13 amino acids. Between the trimmed V and J ends, which lost 2 bases and 1 base, there was a span of 5 bases. CDR1 is SGHNT and CDR2 is YENEEA in the germline V gene. As DNA, the CDR3 is TGTGCCAGCAGCTTAATGGCGAACACTGAAGCTTTCTTT. Residues: CASSLMANTEAFF.

This chain connects TRBV6-5 to TRBJ1-2; possible D gene TRBD1, 6 bases. Trimming took 2 bases from V and 7 from J, leaving 14 bases between them. This CDR3 has 14 residues. Germline CDR1 and CDR2: MNHEY and SVGAGI. The CDR3 sequence: CASSYKNTGFGYTF. CDR3 bases: TGTGCCAGCAGTTACAAAAACACAGGGTTTGGCTACACCTTC.

This chain links TRBV7-2 with TRBJ2-4, with TRBD1 matching 8 bases. This CDR3 comprises 16 residues. CDR1 and CDR2 (germline): SGHTA, FQGNSA. V lost 4 bases, J lost 6 bases, and 11 bases stayed unmatched. In DNA form, the CDR3 reads TGTGCCAGCAGCTCCTTAGACAGGGGTCTGGGAAACATTCAGTACTTC. Translation gives CASSSLDRGLGNIQYF.

The rearrangement joins TRBV18 to TRBJ1-5, with D unclear. The CDR3 consists of 17 residues. The germline V gene encodes CDR1 KGHSH and CDR2 LQKENI. V lost 3 bases and J lost 3, with 18 bases in between. The CDR3 is CASSPLAWTGNNQPQHF. The CDR3 DNA is TGTGCCAGCTCACCGTTGGCCTGGACGGGAAACAATCAGCCCCAGCATTTT.